Each of the 21 T cell receptor beta chains below was sequenced from the same sample in a study of T cell repertoires in cytomegalovirus infection. TCRdb recomputed calls from the reads with MiXCR, one row per CDR3 protein. Among 650,000 to 900,000 distinct CDR3 sequences, approximately 32% were seen once, and the ten largest hold around 13%. These receptors have no known antigen. The sequencing here drew on cultured CD8+ T cells from PBMCs, taken from culture after CMV antigen stimulation. Every receptor here comes from a human donor in good health (CMV status not recorded). Some clones in this sample may be carry-over from other donors' samples.

This clonotype was observed a few times. V and J are TRBV27 and TRBJ2-7; D may be TRBD1 or TRBD2 (5 bases each). The germline V gene has CDR1 MNHEY and CDR2 SMNVEV (reference sequence). The V gene lost 2 bases and the J gene lost 5 bases, with 19 bases spanning the gap. The CDR3 consists of 16 residues. Here the CDR3 reads CASSLGGPSGPHEQYF. For the CDR3, the DNA is TGTGCCAGCAGTTTAGGGGGTCCCTCCGGCCCTCACGAGCAGTACTTC.

This clonotype was found a few times. No conserved phenylalanine or tryptophan is present at the end of the CDR3, so a read error is the likely explanation. Because the CDR3's place on the DNA is in doubt, the DNA is left out and the CDR3 is given as listed by TCRdb. The gene calls are TRBV2 and TRBJ1-2. From its first to its last residue, the CDR3 has 11 amino acids. Germline lookup yields CDR1 SNHLY and CDR2 FYNNEI. The CDR3 sequence is CASSDRSRGPL.

The chain uses TRBV6-1 and TRBJ2-3, with 7 bases matching TRBD2. Germline assignment: CDR1 MNHNS and CDR2 SASEGT. CDR3 length: 16 residues. V was pared by 6 bases and J by 2 bases, with 11 bases of the junction left unmatched. DNA for the CDR3: TGTGCCAGCAGAAACGGAGTGGGGGGGATCACAGATACGCAGTATTTT. Amino acids: CASRNGVGGITDTQYF.

The chain combines TRBV7-6 with TRBJ1-2, with D perhaps TRBD1 (6 bases). The germline V and J ends were trimmed by 5 bases and 4 bases, with 20 bases remaining between them. The CDR3 has 16 amino acids. The germline gives CDR1 SGHVS, CDR2 FNYEAQ. CDR3 nucleotides: TGTGCCAGCAGCCCCGACGTGGGGGCGCTTAGCTATGGCTACACCTTC. Translation gives CASSPDVGALSYGYTF. Drawing the rest from reference TRBV7-6 and TRBJ1-2, the complete variable domain is GAGVSQSPRYKVTKRGQDVALRCDPISGHVSLYWYRQALGQGPEFLTYFNYEAQQDKSGLPNDRFSAERPEGSISTLTIQRTEQRDSAMYRCASSPDVGALSYGYTFGSGTRLTVV.

This clonotype has only a few counts. The genes are TRBV24-1 and TRBJ2-2; 7 nucleotides line up with TRBD2. Germline V gene lookup returns CDR1 KGHDR and CDR2 SFDVKD. The CDR3 consists of 17 residues. Trimming cost V 4 bases and J 1 base; bases outside gene matches: 8. CDR3: CATSDLFRGENTGELFF. CDR3 bases: TGTGCCACCAGTGACCTTTTTCGGGGGGAGAACACCGGGGAGCTGTTTTTT.

The J gene is TRBJ2-1, the V gene TRBV5-1, with 8 positions matching TRBD1. This CDR3 has 16 residues. Germline CDR1 reads SGHRS; CDR2 reads YFSETQ. V shed 1 base and J 2 bases; nucleotides not matched to a gene: 5. The CDR3 loop reads CASSLQTGGPYNEQFF. Written as DNA, the CDR3 is TGCGCCAGCAGCTTGCAAACAGGGGGTCCCTACAATGAGCAGTTCTTC.

The chain couples TRBV6-8 to TRBJ2-5, with 7 nucleotides matching TRBD1. The V and J ends lost 6 bases and 5 bases, in that order; junction bases with no gene match: 9. The CDR3 totals 14 residues. Germline CDR1 reads MNHGY; CDR2 reads SAAAGT. In nucleotides, the CDR3 is TGTGCCAGCAGAACCCGACAGACAGGGGAGACCCAGTACTTC. Translated, it gives CASRTRQTGETQYF.

The gene calls are TRBV5-1 and TRBJ2-4; no clear D. This CDR3 is 16 amino acids long. Trimming cost V 0 bases and J 0 bases, with 10 bases left between them. Germline-derived CDR1 and CDR2 are SGHRS and YFSETQ. The CDR3 loop reads CASSLAGYLAKNIQYF. The CDR3, as DNA: TGCGCCAGCAGCTTGGCCGGATACTTAGCCAAAAACATTCAGTACTTC.

This clonotype was detected a few times. The chain combines TRBV27 with TRBJ1-1; D remains ambiguous. The germline gives CDR1 MNHEY, CDR2 SMNVEV (reference sequence). The ends were cut back, 3 bases at V and 11 bases at J, with 16 bases in the middle. The CDR3 has 13 residues. This chain's CDR3 is CASSFALGLEAFF. CDR3 DNA sequence: TGTGCCAGCAGTTTCGCATTGGGTTTGGAGGCTTTCTTT.

The chain joins TRBV5-5 to TRBJ1-2, with D perhaps TRBD1 (6 bases). The CDR3 contains 15 residues. V was cut by 0 bases and J by 1 base, with 10 bases left in between. Per germline, CDR1 SGHKS and CDR2 YYEKEE (reference sequence). CDR3 nucleotides: TGTGCCAGCAGCTTGGACAGGGAGGGTAACTATGGCTACACCTTC. It specifies CASSLDREGNYGYTF.

Many counts were recorded for this clonotype. The chain couples TRBV7-6 to TRBJ1-1, with TRBD1 as a possible D gene (5 bases). The CDR3 is 15 amino acids. The germline V gene has CDR1 SGHVS and CDR2 FNYEAQ. Trimming took off 4 bases at V and 1 base at J, with 13 bases between the two ends. The DNA for the CDR3 is TGTGCCAGCAGCTCCCACAGGCGGGAGAACACTGAAGCTTTCTTT. Protein product: CASSSHRRENTEAFF.

The chain links TRBV5-5 to TRBJ2-7; TRBD1 aligns across 12 bases. Per the germline V gene, CDR1 is SGHKS and CDR2 is YYEKEE (reference sequence). This CDR3 has 14 amino acids. Trimming removed 5 bases from V and 8 bases from J; junction bases left unmatched: 8. The CDR3 DNA is TGTGCCAGCAGTTCCGGGACAGGGGGCGATAAGCAGTACTTC. This translates into CASSSGTGGDKQYF.

The chain couples TRBV5-8 to TRBJ1-1; a possible D gene is TRBD1 (6 bases). V lost 0 bases and J lost 6, with 9 bases in between. Germline V gives CDR1 SGHTS, CDR2 YDEGEE. The CDR3 runs 13 residues. CDR3 coding DNA: TGTGCCAGCAGCTTGGCAGGGGATTCTGAAGCTTTCTTT. This gives the protein CASSLAGDSEAFF. The full variable domain, rest sourced from reference TRBV5-8 and TRBJ1-1, is EAGVTQSPTHLIKTRGQQATLRCSPISGHTSVYWYQQALGLGLQFLLWYDEGEERNRGNFPPRFSGRQFPNYSSELNVNALELEDSALYLCASSLAGDSEAFFGQGTRLTVV.

There are a few counts of this clonotype. Here the CDR3 DNA reads TGTGCCAGCAGCTTGCTGAGCGGGGGCGCTGAGCAGTTCTTC. It yields the protein CASSLLSGGAEQFF. The V gene is TRBV5-6, the J gene TRBJ2-1; 8 positions agree with TRBD2. The germline CDR1 and CDR2 sequences are SGHDT and YYEEEE. V gave up 1 base and J gave up 9 bases; unmatched junction bases: 6. The CDR3 consists of 14 residues.

The gene calls are TRBV7-2 and TRBJ2-2; D is ambiguous. This CDR3 comprises 16 residues. V shed 1 base and J shed 0 bases, with 9 bases lying between them. Germline V gene lookup returns CDR1 SGHTA and CDR2 FQGNSA. This chain's CDR3 is CASSLGIGANTGELFF. The CDR3 nucleotides are TGTGCCAGCAGCTTAGGGATAGGCGCGAACACCGGGGAGCTGTTTTTT.

The chain joins TRBV2 to TRBJ1-1; tentatively, D is TRBD1 (6 bases). Germline-derived CDR1 and CDR2 are SNHLY and FYNNEI. V was trimmed by 8 bases and J by 4 bases, leaving 11 bases between them. The CDR3 covers 12 residues. The DNA for the CDR3 is TGTGCCAGCGAGGGGGAGAGCACTGAAGCTTTCTTT. Residues: CASEGESTEAFF.

This sequence joins TRBV5-5 and TRBJ2-1; D may be TRBD1 (5 bases). Germline CDR1 SGHKS, CDR2 YYEKEE (reference sequence). The V and J ends lost 2 bases and 8 bases respectively, with 20 bases between them. The CDR3 extends over 16 amino acids. Here the CDR3 DNA reads TGTGCCAGCAGCTTAAAGGAGACAGTCTTTGTATATGAGCAGTTCTTC. This gives the protein CASSLKETVFVYEQFF.

This clonotype was seen many times. The CDR3 here is CASSSTSADPEAFF. CDR3 sequence (DNA): TGTGCCAGCAGCTCGACATCGGCGGATCCTGAAGCTTTCTTT. The V and J genes are TRBV7-2 and TRBJ1-1; no reliable D call. Germline assignment: CDR1 SGHTA and CDR2 FQGNSA. This CDR3 is built from 14 residues. V gave up 4 bases and J gave up 6 bases, with 15 bases separating them.

The CDR3: CASTGVVYGYTF. The DNA for the CDR3 is TGTGCCAGCACCGGGGTCGTCTATGGCTACACCTTC. The rearrangement uses TRBV2 and TRBJ1-2; D ambiguous. Germline CDR1 SNHLY, CDR2 FYNNEI. The V and J ends lost 7 bases and 4 bases respectively, with 10 bases between them. CDR3 length: 12 amino acids.

This clonotype came up a few times. The chain carries TRBV19 and TRBJ1-1; D is uncertain. CDR1 LNHDA and CDR2 SQIVND come from the germline V gene (reference sequence). The length of the CDR3 is 15 residues. With 5 bases removed from V and 3 bases from J, the gap between germline ends came to 16 bases. The CDR3 spells CASSSPYVWDTEAFF. CDR3 coding DNA: TGTGCCAGTAGTTCCCCATACGTCTGGGACACTGAAGCTTTCTTT.

The genes are TRBV5-6 and TRBJ1-2; D is ambiguous. V was trimmed by 5 bases and J by 0 bases, leaving 14 bases between them. The CDR3 has 15 residues. Germline loops: CDR1 SGHDT, CDR2 YYEEEE. CDR3 region: CASRDPSSPNYGYTF. The CDR3 DNA is TGTGCCAGCAGGGATCCGTCGAGTCCTAACTATGGCTACACCTTC.